The rows below give T cell receptor beta chains drawn from one sample of a study of T cells in Graves' hyperthyroidism and ophthalmopathy. Each CDR3 protein gets one entry after TCRdb re-called the multiplex PCR reads with MiXCR. This table has about 530,000 distinct CDR3 sequences, 15% to 20% appearing once. The material sequenced was blood. The receptors originated from a woman aged 18-35 years with Graves' ophthalmopathy. Each CDR3 is given with its conserved first and last residue. D genes are given only for firm matches. Not every row has a clone size; where given, it reads once, few, many or a size class.

TRBJ1-2 | many | TRBV30 | TRBD1 | CAWSDDRGYGYTF | TGTGCCTGGAGTGACGACAGGGGGTATGGCTACACCTTC
TRBJ2-1 | many | TRBV24-1 | TRBD1 | CATSWGTGANEQFF | TGTGCCACCAGCTGGGGTACAGGGGCAAATGAGCAGTTCTTC
TRBJ1-1 | few | TRBV10-2 | . | CASSARWRAFF | TGCGCCAGCAGCGCGAGGTGGCGAGCTTTCTTT
TRBJ1-5 | . | TRBV6-1 | . | CASSPSPAGTNQPQHF | TGTGCCAGCAGCCCATCCCCTGCCGGGACCAATCAGCCCCAGCATTTT
TRBJ2-3 | many | TRBV11-2 | . | CASSSPGSSTDTQYF | TGTGCCAGCAGCTCCCCCGGCTCTAGCACAGATACGCAGTATTTT
TRBJ1-1 | many | TRBV3-1 | . | CASSQGGLGAFF | TGTGCCAGCAGCCAAGGAGGATTAGGAGCTTTCTTT
TRBJ1-1 | . | TRBV20-1 | . | CSARVGGTEAFF | TGCAGTGCTAGAGTGGGGGGGACTGAAGCTTTCTTT
TRBJ2-7 | few | TRBV11-2 | TRBD2 | CASSLETLAGGPRQYF | TGTGCCAGCAGCCTTGAGACCCTAGCGGGAGGGCCTCGGCAGTACTTC
TRBJ2-3 | many | TRBV12-3/TRBV12-4 | TRBD2 | CASITSGSSSDTQYF | TGTGCCAGCATTACTAGCGGGAGTAGCTCAGATACGCAGTATTTT
TRBJ1-1 | few | TRBV29-1 | . | CSVPSDEAFF | TGCAGCGTACCTTCGGATGAAGCTTTCTTT
TRBJ1-4 | . | TRBV25-1 | . | CASEGEKLFF | TGTGCCAGCGAAGGGGAAAAACTGTTTTTT
TRBJ1-2 | . | TRBV3-1 | TRBD1 | CASSLVGTELFYGYTF | TGTGCCAGCAGCCTAGTCGGGACAGAACTCTTTTATGGCTACACCTTC
TRBJ1-2 | many | TRBV7-2 | TRBD1 | CASSLRTGTGAYTF | TGTGCCAGCAGCTTACGGACCGGGACAGGGGCCTACACCTTC
TRBJ1-2 | few | TRBV7-2 | . | CASSFLNYGYTF | TGTGCCAGCAGCTTCCTAAACTATGGCTACACCTTC
TRBJ2-2 | many | TRBV7-2 | TRBD1 | CASSRAAGTGGFSTGELFF | TGTGCCAGCAGCCGAGCGGCCGGGACAGGGGGGTTTAGCACCGGGGAGCTGTTTTTT
TRBJ2-1 | many | TRBV2 | TRBD2 | CASSVAGDYNEQFF | TGTGCCAGCAGCGTAGCGGGAGACTACAATGAGCAGTTCTTC
TRBJ1-1 | many | TRBV30 | . | CAWSPHSVEAFF | TGTGCCTGGAGTCCCCACTCAGTGGAAGCTTTCTTT
TRBJ1-1 | few | TRBV4-3 | . | CASSQGLGVKNTEAFF | TGCGCCAGCAGCCAAGGTTTAGGAGTCAAGAATACTGAAGCTTTCTTT
TRBJ2-5 | many | TRBV30 | . | CAWSVRGLHQETQYF | TGTGCCTGGAGTGTACGGGGACTGCACCAAGAGACCCAGTACTTC
TRBJ2-1 | many | TRBV28 | . | CASSSPKEGAAFQFF | TGTGCCAGCAGTTCCCCAAAGGAGGGGGCGGCCTTCCAGTTCTTC
TRBJ2-1 | few | TRBV5-8 | . | CARRSSYNEQFF | TGTGCCAGGCGGAGCTCCTACAATGAGCAGTTCTTC
TRBJ2-7 | many | TRBV6-1 | . | CASTGTVYEQYF | TGTGCCAGCACTGGGACGGTCTACGAGCAGTACTTC
TRBJ1-2 | many | TRBV2 | . | CASRVGSGKYGYTF | TGTGCCAGCAGGGTGGGGTCTGGGAAATATGGCTACACCTTC
TRBJ2-1 | few | TRBV2 | . | CASSGGLYGEQFF | TGTGCCAGCAGTGGAGGACTATATGGTGAGCAGTTCTTC
TRBJ2-7 | few | TRBV5-6 | . | CASSFSNRPAYEQYF | TGTGCCAGCAGCTTCAGTAACCGACCGGCCTACGAGCAGTACTTC
TRBJ2-1 | . | TRBV6-2/TRBV6-3 | TRBD2 | CASSSGLAGGPGNEQFF | TGTGCCAGCAGTTCGGGACTAGCGGGGGGGCCGGGCAATGAGCAGTTCTTC
TRBJ2-5 | many | TRBV7-9 | . | CASSLAKGPQETQYF | TGTGCCAGCAGCTTAGCGAAGGGGCCCCAAGAGACCCAGTACTTC
TRBJ1-3 | . | TRBV6-1 | . | CASSPGLLGDTIYF | TGTGCCAGCAGTCCCGGACTTCTGGGGGACACCATATATTTT
TRBJ1-1 | many | TRBV7-3 | . | CASSVGGDNTEAFF | TGTGCCAGCAGCGTGGGGGGGGACAACACTGAAGCTTTCTTT
TRBJ1-2 | . | TRBV5-4 | . | CASSFDALGAYGYTF | TGTGCCAGCAGCTTTGACGCCCTGGGGGCCTATGGCTACACCTTC
TRBJ2-7 | many | TRBV27 | . | CASSRGRSYEQYF | TGTGCCAGCAGCCGAGGCAGGTCCTACGAGCAGTACTTC
TRBJ2-3 | few | TRBV6-1 | TRBD2 | CASSPSGGPLGTDTQYF | TGTGCCAGCAGTCCGAGCGGGGGGCCCCTCGGCACAGATACGCAGTATTTT
TRBJ1-5 | once | TRBV5-8 | . | CASSSGTISNQPQHF | TGTGCCAGCAGCTCCGGGACAATTAGCAATCAGCCCCAGCATTTT
TRBJ2-5 | many | TRBV18 | . | CASSPESTQYF | TGTGCCAGCTCACCCGAGAGCACCCAGTACTTC
TRBJ1-6 | many | TRBV20-1 | . | CSAVGNSPLHF | TGCAGTGCCGTAGGGAATTCACCCCTCCACTTT
TRBJ2-7 | few | TRBV5-1 | TRBD1 | CASSARTGGNEQYF | TGCGCCAGCAGCGCCCGGACAGGGGGCAACGAGCAGTACTTC
TRBJ1-3 | few | TRBV12-3/TRBV12-4 | TRBD1 | CAGGTAREELSGNTIYF | TGTGCCGGAGGGACAGCCAGAGAAGAACTCTCTGGAAACACCATATATTTT
TRBJ1-1 | many | TRBV20-1 | . | CSAELNTEAFF | TGCAGTGCGGAATTGAACACTGAAGCTTTCTTT
TRBJ2-7 | many | TRBV12-3/TRBV12-4 | . | CASSPNPSSYEQYF | TGTGCCAGCAGTCCCAACCCGAGCTCCTACGAGCAGTACTTC
TRBJ2-3 | many | TRBV11-2 | TRBD2 | CASSSGLAGSTDTQYF | TGTGCCAGCAGCTCGGGACTAGCGGGGAGCACAGATACGCAGTATTTT
TRBJ1-1 | few | TRBV6-1 | . | CASSPTPTYTEAFF | TGTGCCAGCAGCCCGACACCTACTTACACTGAAGCTTTCTTT
TRBJ2-7 | few | TRBV29-1 | . | CSVGALRRQGYEQYF | TGCAGCGTTGGAGCCCTCCGCAGGCAGGGATACGAGCAGTACTTC
TRBJ2-7 | . | TRBV20-1 | TRBD1 | CSADTGTGDYEQYF | TGCAGTGCAGACACCGGGACAGGGGACTACGAGCAGTACTTC
TRBJ2-5 | many | TRBV6-2/TRBV6-3 | TRBD2 | CASRIPSGSLQETQYF | TGTGCCAGCAGAATCCCTAGCGGGAGTCTGCAAGAGACCCAGTACTTC